Reported below is one T cell receptor beta chain. The repertoire was sequenced with immunoSEQ multiplex PCR; TCRdb's copy has only in-frame clones and lacks some. Counted here are roughly 1,000,000 clones, 70% to 80% occurring once; the ten biggest clones make up under 0.8%. The sample belongs to a study of shared clonotypes between healthy human individuals. For the study at large: CD8 memory received one plate per donor, CD8 naive two, CD4 memory three and CD4 naive three.

The length of the CDR3 is 14 residues. Germline V gene lookup returns CDR1 SGHDT and CDR2 YYEEEE. The V gene end was trimmed by 4 bases and the J gene end by 4 bases; junction bases not matched to a gene: 5. This TCR was recovered from a man aged 18 to 30 in good health. Some clones in this sample may be carry-over from other donors' samples. The sample consisted of memory CD4+ T cells from PBMCs. Regarding subset: CD45RA-negative fraction. The genes are TRBV5-6 and TRBJ2-7; 10 bases agree with TRBD2. CDR3 nucleotides: TGTGCCAGCAGCGCCGGACTAGCGGCTTACGAGCAGTACTTC. Protein: CASSAGLAAYEQYF.